The entry below gives a single T cell receptor beta chain sequence along with its context. This sample was included in a study of T cell changes during pregnancy in multiple sclerosis. Repertoires were generated with immunoSEQ multiplex PCR, while TCRdb's copy carries only in-frame clones and drops some. The repertoire includes fewer than 65,000 clones, about nine tenths of them detected once, and roughly 0.7% sits in the top ten. Sample: CD4+ T cells from peripheral blood mononuclear cells, taken in the first trimester of pregnancy. The clonotype comes from a female donor with multiple sclerosis, enrolled in a pregnancy study.

The CDR3 loop is CASREGAGYGYTF. CDR3 sequence (DNA): TGTGCCAGCAGAGAGGGGGCAGGGTATGGCTACACCTTC. This chain connects TRBV7-9 to TRBJ1-2, with 7 nucleotides matching TRBD1. The germline gives CDR1 SEHNR, CDR2 FQNEAQ (reference sequence). The CDR3 runs to 13 residues. Trimming at V came to 6 bases and at J to 5 bases, leaving 6 bases not matched to a gene. Complete variable domain (other parts from reference TRBV7-9 and TRBJ1-2): DTGVSQNPRHKITKRGQNVTFRCDPISEHNRLYWYRQTLGQGPEFLTYFQNEAQLEKSRLLSDRFSAERPKGSFSTLEIQRTEQGDSAMYLCASREGAGYGYTFGSGTRLTVV.